The 28 T cell receptor beta chains given below trace back to one sample, sequenced in a study of blood T cells in healthy people across ages. Primers used in a second PCR of about 6 to 11 cycles were a sample-barcoded 5' primer and a J-beta primer mix. From the 5' RACE reads, TCRdb called clonotypes with MiXCR, one entry per CDR3 protein. The sample has 1,100,000 or so distinct CDR3 sequences, around 45% seen once. The sample consisted of blood. These receptor sequences come from an older woman in good health.

V is TRBV29-1 and J is TRBJ2-1; 7 bases are shared with TRBD1. CDR1 and CDR2 (germline): SQVTM, ANQGSEA. The CDR3 is made up of 16 amino acids. The ends lost 7 bases at V and 5 bases at J; junction bases unmatched: 17. The CDR3 loop is CSAGTVWGRGNNEQFF. The CDR3 bases are TGCAGCGCAGGGACAGTCTGGGGCCGGGGCAACAATGAGCAGTTCTTC.

This clonotype occurred many times. Possible read error: a much larger clone is one base away. The chain recombines TRBV27 with TRBJ2-7; 8 bases line up with TRBD1. Germline values: CDR1 MNHEY, CDR2 SMNVEV (reference sequence). CDR3 size: 17 residues. Trimming removed 6 bases from V and 1 base from J; junction bases left unmatched: 14. For the CDR3, the DNA is TGTGCCAGCAGGGCGGACAGGGTACGAGAAGGGTCCTACGAGCAGTACTTC. Amino acid sequence: CASRADRVREGSYEQYF.

This clonotype showed up just a few times. The chain carries TRBV29-1 and TRBJ1-5, with D possibly matching TRBD1 (5 bases). The V gene lost 7 bases and the J gene lost 2 bases, with 12 bases spanning the gap. The CDR3 is 13 amino acids. Looked up from germline, CDR1 is SQVTM and CDR2 is ANQGSEA. The CDR3 region is CSASRGGNQPQHF. The CDR3 coding sequence is TGCAGCGCCTCGCGGGGCGGCAATCAGCCCCAGCATTTT.

The J gene is TRBJ2-3, the V gene TRBV3-1; D unresolved. The CDR3 has 13 residues. Germline CDR1 reads LGHDT; CDR2 reads YNNKEL (reference sequence). Trimming removed 6 bases from V and 1 base from J, with 8 bases in between. CDR3 protein: CASRGIGTDTQYF. Here the CDR3 DNA reads TGTGCCAGCAGGGGAATTGGCACAGATACGCAGTATTTT.

The chain joins TRBV27 to TRBJ2-7; D remains ambiguous. There are 16 residues in the CDR3. The V end was cut by 5 bases, the J end by 0 bases, with 17 bases between. Germline V gene lookup returns CDR1 MNHEY and CDR2 SMNVEV (reference sequence). The CDR3 DNA reads TGTGCCAGCAGTCAATACACAGCAACGAGCTCCTACGAGCAGTACTTC. Its translation is CASSQYTATSSYEQYF.

The V and J genes are TRBV20-1 and TRBJ2-1; the match to TRBD1 covers 8 bases. Germline CDR1 and CDR2: DFQATT and SNEGSKA (reference sequence). J lost 5 bases, V lost 6 bases, and 12 bases had no gene match. This CDR3 contains 15 residues. In nucleotides, the CDR3 is TGCAGTGCAGAAGCGGCCAGGGGGCTCAACAATGAGCAGTTCTTC. Its translation: CSAEAARGLNNEQFF.

This clonotype was seen just once. The rearrangement uses TRBV13 and TRBJ2-4; TRBD2 agrees at 10 bases. The tail of the sequence fits TRBJ2-7 better, so the J call may be wrong. This CDR3 contains 16 residues. Germline CDR1 PRHDT, CDR2 FYEKMQ (reference sequence). This chain's CDR3 is CASSLRRLAGEHEQYF. The CDR3 DNA sequence: TGTGCCAGCAGCTTAAGGAGGCTAGCGGGAGAACACGAGCAGTACTTC.

The DNA for the CDR3 is TGTGCCAGCAGCTTAGGAGTAGCGCTGAACTCCTACGAGCAGTACTTC. It yields the protein CASSLGVALNSYEQYF. The chain carries TRBV7-8 and TRBJ2-7, with a weak D call TRBD2 (5 bases). CDR3 size: 16 residues. Trimming removed 1 base from V and 0 bases from J, with 13 bases in between. Germline V gene lookup returns CDR1 SGHVS and CDR2 FQNEAQ.

Ten or more counts support this clonotype. This chain links TRBV7-9 with TRBJ2-3; D is undetermined. Trimming took 5 bases from V and 5 from J, leaving 8 bases between them. Germline loops: CDR1 SEHNR, CDR2 FQNEAQ (reference sequence). CDR3 length equals 12 residues. The CDR3 sequence: CASSQTVDTQYF. The CDR3 DNA is TGTGCCAGCAGCCAAACCGTAGATACGCAGTATTTT.

This clonotype was detected only a few times. This chain joins TRBV29-1 and TRBJ2-3, with TRBD2 matching 8 bases. CDR1 is SQVTM, CDR2 ANQGSEA, per germline. The ends lost 4 bases at V and 3 bases at J; junction bases unmatched: 3. The CDR3 extends over 13 amino acids. The CDR3 here is CSVVPGGTDTQYF. The DNA for the CDR3 is TGCAGCGTTGTTCCGGGAGGGACAGATACGCAGTATTTT.

The rearrangement uses TRBV7-2 and TRBJ1-4, with D unresolved. This CDR3 has 13 residues. V lost 5 bases and J lost 8, with 12 bases in between. Germline-derived CDR1 and CDR2 are SGHTA and FQGNSA. The CDR3 here is CASSQRRTEKLFF. CDR3 nucleotide sequence: TGTGCCAGCAGCCAACGGCGGACGGAAAAACTGTTTTTT.

This chain links TRBV9 with TRBJ2-5; a weak D match, TRBD2 (7 bases). The V and J ends lost 6 bases and 2 bases respectively, with 17 bases between them. Per the germline V gene, CDR1 is SGDLS and CDR2 is YYNGEE. CDR3 size: 15 residues. This CDR3 reads CASTSGGAGQETQYF. DNA for the CDR3: TGTGCCAGCACAAGTGGGGGGGCAGGGCAAGAGACCCAGTACTTC. Supplemented by reference TRBV9 and TRBJ2-5, the full variable domain reads DSGVTQTPKHLITATGQRVTLRCSPRSGDLSVYWYQQSLDQGLQFLIQYYNGEERAKGNILERFSAQQFPDLHSELNLSSLELGDSALYFCASTSGGAGQETQYFGPGTRLLVL.

The V and J genes are TRBV6-1 and TRBJ1-1; the match to TRBD1 covers 8 bases. CDR3 size: 14 residues. Trimming took 2 bases from V and 5 from J; bases not matched to a gene: 4. Germline V gene sequence: CDR1 MNHNS, CDR2 SASEGT. In DNA, the CDR3 is TGTGCCAGCAGTGAAACAGGGGGGTGGACTGAAGCTTTCTTT. It yields the protein CASSETGGWTEAFF.

The V gene is TRBV20-1, the J gene TRBJ2-4; D is unclear. Judging by the DNA end, TRBJ2-7 fits better; the J call may be wrong. The CDR3 spans 13 residues. Germline V gene lookup returns CDR1 DFQATT and CDR2 SNEGSKA (reference sequence). CDR3 sequence (DNA): TGCAGTGCTACGGACGGCGCGGCCTACGAGCAGTACTTC. Translation gives CSATDGAAYEQYF.

This chain connects TRBV20-1 to TRBJ1-2, with D unresolved. Germline CDR1 reads DFQATT; CDR2 reads SNEGSKA (reference sequence). The V end lost 0 bases, the J end lost 4 bases, and 15 bases lay between the germline ends. The CDR3 loop spans 15 amino acids. Written as DNA, the CDR3 is TGCAGTGCTAGAGATCGTTTAGGACGGTTCTATGGCTACACCTTC. Protein: CSARDRLGRFYGYTF.

The chain employs TRBV7-9 and TRBJ2-3; 8 positions agree with TRBD1. Trimming at V came to 5 bases and at J to 2 bases, leaving 6 bases not matched to a gene. Germline V CDR1 and CDR2: SEHNR, FQNEAQ (reference sequence). This CDR3 contains 15 residues. CDR3 sequence reads: CASSAGQGDTDTQYF. In nucleotides, the CDR3 is TGTGCCAGCAGCGCCGGACAGGGCGACACAGATACGCAGTATTTT.

This chain's CDR3 is CASSRAGETYNEQFF. The CDR3 bases are TGTGCCAGCAGCCGAGCGGGAGAAACCTACAATGAGCAGTTCTTC. The chain carries TRBV28 and TRBJ2-1; 8 bases match TRBD2. Germline V gene sequence: CDR1 MDHEN, CDR2 SYDVKM. The CDR3 totals 15 residues. V lost 6 bases to trimming and J lost 2 bases; unmatched junction nucleotides: 6.

The chain has TRBV27 and TRBJ2-7, with 8 positions matching TRBD2. The end of the DNA fits TRBJ2-5 better, so the J call may be wrong. This CDR3 is built from 15 residues. Germline values: CDR1 MNHEY, CDR2 SMNVEV (reference sequence). CDR3: CASSFRSSGFETQYF. The DNA of the CDR3 is TGTGCCAGCAGTTTTCGGTCTAGCGGGTTTGAGACCCAGTACTTC.

This clonotype was detected only a few times. The chain combines TRBV29-1 with TRBJ1-1, with 10 bases identical to TRBD1. The ends lost 7 bases at V and 4 bases at J; junction bases unmatched: 6. The CDR3 totals 13 residues. Germline-derived CDR1 and CDR2 are SQVTM and ANQGSEA. The CDR3 sequence is CSGDRGSGTEAFF. The DNA for the CDR3 is TGCAGCGGGGACAGGGGTTCGGGCACTGAAGCTTTCTTT.

This clonotype turned up a few times. The rearrangement uses TRBV27 and TRBJ2-4; D remains ambiguous. The germline V gene has CDR1 MNHEY and CDR2 SMNVEV (reference sequence). With 6 bases removed from V and 9 bases from J, the gap between germline ends came to 18 bases. This CDR3 region has 14 residues. The DNA for the CDR3 is TGTGCCAGCAGCCCACGGGCCTTCCCCCCCATTCAGTACTTC. Protein sequence: CASSPRAFPPIQYF.

This clonotype was counted only a few times. The gene calls are TRBV12-3 or TRBV12-4 and TRBJ1-1; 7 nucleotides line up with TRBD1. This CDR3 has 13 residues. J gave up 5 bases and V 7 bases, and 7 bases lay outside the gene matches. This chain's CDR3 is CASTQKTGTEAFF. The CDR3 region has the DNA TGTGCCAGCACCCAGAAGACAGGGACTGAAGCTTTCTTT.

This sequence joins TRBV20-1 and TRBJ2-1; TRBD1 might be the D (6 bases). This CDR3 has 15 residues. Between the trimmed V and J ends, which lost 6 bases and 5 bases, there was a span of 20 bases. CDR1 DFQATT and CDR2 SNEGSKA come from the germline V gene (reference sequence). CDR3 region: CSAFLGQWGNNEQFF. CDR3 nucleotide sequence: TGCAGTGCCTTCCTCGGACAGTGGGGCAACAATGAGCAGTTCTTC.

The V call is TRBV27, the J call TRBJ2-4, with D perhaps TRBD2 (7 bases). CDR3 length equals 14 residues. Germline V gene data show CDR1 as MNHEY and CDR2 as SMNVEV (reference sequence). The germline V and J ends were trimmed by 1 base and 7 bases, with 11 bases remaining between them. The CDR3 region is CASSLYGGRNIQYF. For the CDR3, the DNA is TGTGCCAGCAGTTTATACGGGGGGCGCAACATTCAGTACTTC.

V is TRBV6-2 or TRBV6-3 and J is TRBJ2-1; 9 bases agree with TRBD2. Germline CDR1 reads MNHEY; CDR2 reads SVGEGT. CDR3 length: 17 amino acids. Trimming removed 5 bases from V and 4 bases from J; junction bases left unmatched: 12. The CDR3 sequence is CASSPLRTSGLYNEQFF. As DNA, the CDR3 is TGTGCCAGCAGTCCTTTACGCACTAGCGGGTTATACAATGAGCAGTTCTTC.

V and J are TRBV28 and TRBJ2-3, with 12 nucleotides matching TRBD2. J lost 5 bases, V lost 6 bases, and 9 bases had no gene match. This CDR3 region has 16 residues. Germline lookup yields CDR1 MDHEN and CDR2 SYDVKM. The CDR3 coding sequence is TGTGCCAGCAGCCCGACTAGCGGGAGTTGTGGAGATACGCAGTATTTT. Translated: CASSPTSGSCGDTQYF. Based on the CDR3 plus reference TRBV28 and TRBJ2-3, the full variable domain is DVKVTQSSRYLVKRTGEKVFLECVQDMDHENMFWYRQDPGLGLRLIYFSYDVKMKEKGDIPEGYSVSREKKERFSLILESASTNQTSMYLCASSPTSGSCGDTQYFGPGTRLTVL.

The V call is TRBV11-2, the J call TRBJ2-1; 7 nucleotides match TRBD1. The length of the CDR3 is 17 residues. CDR1 is SGHAT and CDR2 is FQNNGV in the germline V gene. V shed 7 bases and J 7 bases; nucleotides not matched to a gene: 19. CDR3 DNA: TGTGCCAGCACCAGACTCACGACAGGGATTTTGATGAATGAGCAGTTCTTC. This gives the protein CASTRLTTGILMNEQFF.

The rearrangement uses TRBV6-5 and TRBJ2-5; no clear D gene. The last part of the DNA fits TRBJ2-7 better; the J call may be wrong. The CDR3 is made up of 14 amino acids. The germline V gene encodes CDR1 MNHEY and CDR2 SVGAGI. The CDR3 here is CASSYSISSYEQYF. DNA for the CDR3: TGTGCCAGCAGTTATTCCATTTCAAGCTACGAGCAGTACTTC.

This clonotype occurred many times. This chain joins TRBV27 and TRBJ2-3; 11 bases agree with TRBD2. Germline V lookup: CDR1 MNHEY, CDR2 SMNVEV (reference sequence). This CDR3 comprises 15 residues. The ends lost 5 bases at V and 5 bases at J; junction bases unmatched: 6. CDR3 sequence reads: CASSRLAGGRDTQYF. CDR3 coding DNA: TGTGCCAGCAGTCGCCTAGCGGGAGGCAGAGATACGCAGTATTTT.